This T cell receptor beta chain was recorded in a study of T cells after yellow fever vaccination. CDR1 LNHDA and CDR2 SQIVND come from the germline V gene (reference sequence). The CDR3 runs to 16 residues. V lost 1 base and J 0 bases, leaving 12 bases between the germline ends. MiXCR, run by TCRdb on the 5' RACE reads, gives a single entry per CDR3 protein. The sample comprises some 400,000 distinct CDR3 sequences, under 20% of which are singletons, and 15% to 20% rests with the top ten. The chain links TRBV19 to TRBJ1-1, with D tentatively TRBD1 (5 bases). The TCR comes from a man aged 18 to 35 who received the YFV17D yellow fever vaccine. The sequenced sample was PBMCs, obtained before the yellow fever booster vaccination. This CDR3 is CASSIGNGGVNTEAFF. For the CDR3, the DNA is TGTGCCAGTAGTATAGGCAACGGAGGGGTGAACACTGAAGCTTTCTTT.